This entry lists 26 T cell receptor beta chains sequenced from one sample in a study of immune heterogeneity within non-small cell lung tumors. Multiplex PCR amplified TCR beta CDR3 with 32 V and 13 J primers. Using its own MiXCR run on the multiplex PCR reads, TCRdb lists one record per CDR3 protein. Of approximately 10,000 distinct CDR3 sequences in the sample, 17% are singletons; the top ten hold 3% to 4%. Template material comprised bulk tumor genomic DNA at 500 to 650 ng per sample. Multiple widely separated biopsies were taken from each primary tumor at surgery. With untreated, newly diagnosed non-small cell lung cancer, the patients went on to undergo curative surgery. The sequenced material came from lung tumor tissue. These receptors were obtained from a man aged 40-50 years with non-small cell lung cancer.

Turning to this clonotype: Because the CDR3 is missing its conserved closing phenylalanine or tryptophan, this is likely a read error. No DNA is shown, since the ends of the CDR3 on it are uncertain; the CDR3 is the one TCRdb lists. CDR3 sequence reads: CSASRAGEFNYEQYFGP. This chain connects TRBV20-1 to TRBJ2-3; the DNA was not compared with TRBD1, the D call given in the table. CDR1 is DFQATT, CDR2 SNEGSKA, per germline (reference sequence). The CDR3 comprises 17 residues, both ends counted.

CDR3 protein: CASSEASGSGTDTQYF. The DNA for the CDR3 is TGTGCCAGCAGTGAGGCTAGCGGGAGCGGGACAGATACGCAGTATTTT. The chain links TRBV6-1 to TRBJ2-3; 10 bases agree with TRBD2. The CDR3 runs 16 residues. The V segment lost 3 bases and the J segment 3 bases; nucleotides outside the gene matches: 6. The V gene's germline CDR1 is MNHNS and CDR2 SASEGT.

Many counts were recorded for this clonotype. The chain recombines TRBV11-3 with TRBJ2-1; D gene ambiguous. The CDR3 covers 15 residues. Between the trimmed V and J ends, which lost 4 bases and 0 bases, there was a span of 10 bases. The germline V gene has CDR1 SGHNT and CDR2 YENEEA. As DNA, the CDR3 is TGTGCCAGCAGCTACGACGGAAGCTCCTACAATGAGCAGTTCTTC. It is translated as CASSYDGSSYNEQFF. Drawing the rest from reference TRBV11-3 and TRBJ2-1, the complete variable domain is EAGVVQSPRYKIIEKKQPVAFWCNPISGHNTLYWYLQNLGQGPELLIRYENEEAVDDSQLPKDRFSAERLKGVDSTLKIQPAELGDSAVYLCASSYDGSSYNEQFFGPGTRLTVL.

This chain joins TRBV7-2 and TRBJ2-7; D call uncertain. Per germline, CDR1 SGHTA and CDR2 FQGNSA. There are 14 residues in the CDR3. V was pared by 5 bases and J by 4 bases, with 15 bases between. CDR3: CASSPSSDVYEQYF. The CDR3 coding sequence is TGTGCCAGCAGCCCCTCGTCCGACGTTTACGAGCAGTACTTC.

This clonotype was seen repeatedly, ten times or more. V is TRBV7-9 and J is TRBJ2-5; D gene uncertain. V lost 1 base, J lost 4 bases, and 4 bases lay in between. This CDR3 has 12 amino acids. Germline CDR1 and CDR2: SEHNR and FQNEAQ (reference sequence). The CDR3 here is CASSLERETQYF. The CDR3 DNA is TGTGCCAGCAGCTTAGAGCGAGAGACCCAGTACTTC. Variable domain in full (rest from reference TRBV7-9 and TRBJ2-5): DTGVSQNPRHKITKRGQNVTFRCDPISEHNRLYWYRQTLGQGPEFLTYFQNEAQLEKSRLLSDRFSAERPKGSFSTLEIQRTEQGDSAMYLCASSLERETQYFGPGTRLLVL.

This clonotype was observed once. The J gene is TRBJ1-6, the V gene TRBV20-1; 7 nucleotides match TRBD1. Germline-derived CDR1 and CDR2 are DFQATT and SNEGSKA (reference sequence). The CDR3 has 13 residues. Here the CDR3 DNA reads TGCAGAGGGGCCGGGGACAGCAATTCACCCCTCCACTTT. Its translation is CRGAGDSNSPLHF.

This clonotype is medium-sized in the sample. The V call is TRBV6-6, the J call TRBJ2-7, with D possibly being TRBD1 (6 bases). In germline, CDR1 is MNHNY, CDR2 SVGAGI (reference sequence). Trimming shortened V by 2 bases and J by 0 bases, and 8 bases separated the two germline ends. CDR3 length equals 14 residues. CDR3 DNA sequence: TGTGCCAGCAGTTACGCAGGGGCCTCCTACGAGCAGTACTTC. This translates into CASSYAGASYEQYF.

This clonotype has at least ten counts. The CDR3 loop reads CSSRRGDRATDTQYF. The CDR3 DNA is TGCAGTTCTAGGAGGGGGGACAGGGCCACAGATACGCAGTATTTT. J is TRBJ2-3 and V is TRBV29-1, with TRBD1 identical over 9 bases. Germline V CDR1 and CDR2: SQVTM, ANQGSEA. The CDR3 contains 15 residues.

V and J are TRBV5-5 and TRBJ2-5, with D possibly matching TRBD1 (6 bases). The CDR3 length is 15 residues. V lost 4 bases and J 2 bases, leaving 15 bases between the germline ends. Germline-derived CDR1 and CDR2 are SGHKS and YYEKEE (reference sequence). The CDR3 sequence is CASSTGGQGQETQYF. DNA for the CDR3: TGTGCCAGCAGCACTGGAGGCCAGGGGCAAGAGACCCAGTACTTC. The whole variable domain, remainder taken from reference TRBV5-5 and TRBJ2-5, is DAGVTQSPTHLIKTRGQQVTLRCSPISGHKSVSWYQQVLGQGPQFIFQYYEKEERGRGNFPDRFSARQFPNYSSELNVNALLLGDSALYLCASSTGGQGQETQYFGPGTRLLVL.

Many counts were recorded for this clonotype. The CDR3, as DNA: TGCGCCAGCAGTCCGTCCCGGGACAGTCCCGGGCCCTCAAAACTAGCCAAAAACATTCAGTACTTC. Amino acids: CASSPSRDSPGPSKLAKNIQYF. The chain is built from TRBV5-1 and TRBJ2-4, with TRBD1 identical over 7 bases. Germline V CDR1 and CDR2: SGHRS, YFSETQ. J was trimmed by 0 bases and V by 5 bases; bases with no gene match: 26. The CDR3 consists of 22 residues.

The rearrangement links TRBV6-5 to TRBJ2-2; D gene uncertain. Per germline, CDR1 MNHEY and CDR2 SVGAGI. Trimming took off 0 bases at V and 6 bases at J, with 2 bases between the two ends. There are 12 residues in the CDR3. The CDR3, as DNA: TGTGCCAGCAGTTACTCTGCCGGGGAGCTGTTTTTT. This encodes CASSYSAGELFF.

By its share, this clonotype is medium-sized. The J gene is TRBJ2-2, the V gene TRBV7-2; the match to TRBD2 covers 7 bases. Germline V gives CDR1 SGHTA, CDR2 FQGNSA. This CDR3 has 17 residues. J lost 6 bases, V lost 3 bases, and 13 bases had no gene match. As DNA, the CDR3 is TGTGCCAGCAGCTTCCCCGTTGGCGGGAGAATTTCCGGGGAGCTGTTTTTT. Amino acids: CASSFPVGGRISGELFF.

The V call is TRBV28, the J call TRBJ2-7; 10 bases are a match to TRBD1. This CDR3 region has 14 residues. V lost 8 bases, J lost 3 bases, and 7 bases stayed unmatched. Per the germline V gene, CDR1 is MDHEN and CDR2 is SYDVKM. The chain's CDR3 is CASSRQGAGYEQYF. CDR3 nucleotide sequence: TGTGCCAGCTCTCGACAGGGGGCGGGCTACGAGCAGTACTTC. Variable domain in full (rest from reference TRBV28 and TRBJ2-7): DVKVTQSSRYLVKRTGEKVFLECVQDMDHENMFWYRQDPGLGLRLIYFSYDVKMKEKGDIPEGYSVSREKKERFSLILESASTNQTSMYLCASSRQGAGYEQYFGPGTRLTVT.

By share, this clonotype ranks as medium-sized. V and J are TRBV6-1 and TRBJ1-2; 7 bases align to TRBD1. V dropped 4 bases and J dropped 4; count of bases not matched to a gene: 6. Germline V gives CDR1 MNHNS, CDR2 SASEGT. This CDR3 is 14 amino acids long. CDR3 bases: TGTGCCAGCAGTGGTCAGGGGGATGGCTATGGCTACACCTTC. This codes for CASSGQGDGYGYTF.

This clonotype was picked up many times. The chain combines TRBV7-2 with TRBJ1-1, with no clear D. The CDR3 contains 16 residues. CDR1 SGHTA and CDR2 FQGNSA come from the germline V gene. The V end lost 5 bases, the J end lost 4 bases, and 20 bases lay between the germline ends. The CDR3 DNA reads as TGTGCCAGCAGCCCCTCCTCGGTAGCTTTTGGCACTGAAGCTTTCTTT. This encodes CASSPSSVAFGTEAFF.

This clonotype is medium-sized by share. The chain combines TRBV19 with TRBJ2-1; D gene ambiguous. Germline CDR1 reads LNHDA; CDR2 reads SQIVND (reference sequence). This CDR3 has 13 amino acids. Trimming took off 5 bases at V and 8 bases at J, with 13 bases between the two ends. Here the CDR3 DNA reads TGTGCCAGTAGTCCCCCCCACGGCGATGAGCAGTTCTTC. This translates into CASSPPHGDEQFF.

This chain connects TRBV2 to TRBJ1-5, with 7 bases aligning to TRBD1. CDR3 length equals 14 residues. V shed 4 bases, J shed 3 bases, and the junction held 3 bases outside the gene matches. Germline V gene data show CDR1 as SNHLY and CDR2 as FYNNEI. As DNA, the CDR3 is TGTGCCAGCAGTGTGACAGGGCACAATCAGCCCCAGCATTTT. Amino acid sequence: CASSVTGHNQPQHF.

Concerning this clonotype: The final CDR3 position lacks the conserved phenylalanine or tryptophan, pointing to a likely read error. The DNA is omitted, as the CDR3 cannot be located on it reliably, and the CDR3 follows TCRdb's listing. The chain combines TRBV30 with TRBJ2-4; the listed D gene, TRBD2, was not tested against the DNA. Germline CDR1 is GTSNPN and CDR2 is SVGIG (reference sequence). The CDR3 length equals 17 residues, ends included. This CDR3 reads CAWSGLAGGSGIHERFS.

This clonotype was counted ten times or more. This rearrangement joins TRBV3-1 to TRBJ1-5; possible D gene TRBD1, 6 bases. Trimming took off 1 base at V and 2 bases at J, with 12 bases between the two ends. The CDR3 length is 16 residues. Germline CDR1 LGHDT, CDR2 YNNKEL (reference sequence). In DNA form, the CDR3 reads TGTGCCAGCAGCCAAGGGGGCAGGGGAGGCAATCAGCCCCAGCATTTT. This codes for CASSQGGRGGNQPQHF.

This clonotype ranks as medium-sized. The chain couples TRBV28 to TRBJ2-7, with 8 bases identical to TRBD1. This CDR3 is 14 amino acids long. After removal of 5 bases from V and 6 bases from J, the junction contained 9 bases not matched to a gene. Germline assignment: CDR1 MDHEN and CDR2 SYDVKM. The CDR3 sequence is CASSPGTGGLEQYF. The CDR3 nucleotides read TGTGCCAGCAGTCCCGGGACAGGAGGGCTCGAGCAGTACTTC.

This clonotype was counted at least ten times. The genes are TRBV6-1 and TRBJ1-1; D is ambiguous. From germline, CDR1 is MNHNS and CDR2 SASEGT. The ends were cut back, 2 bases at V and 4 bases at J, with 8 bases in the middle. The CDR3 totals 13 residues. In nucleotides, the CDR3 is TGTGCCAGCAGTGAAAAGTGGGGCACTGAAGCTTTCTTT. It is translated as CASSEKWGTEAFF.

V is TRBV9 and J is TRBJ2-3; 13 bases line up with TRBD2. The J segment lost 2 bases and the V segment lost 3 bases, leaving 3 bases of the junction unmatched. The CDR3 contains 16 residues. The germline gives CDR1 SGDLS, CDR2 YYNGEE. The CDR3 coding sequence is TGTGCCAGCAGCGAGGGACTAGCGGGACCCACAGATACGCAGTATTTT. Translated, it gives CASSEGLAGPTDTQYF.

The table lists this clonotype with many counts. The chain employs TRBV6-1 and TRBJ2-3; 10 bases are shared with TRBD2. The germline V gene has CDR1 MNHNS and CDR2 SASEGT. There are 16 residues in the CDR3. After removal of 6 bases from V and 7 bases from J, the junction contained 13 bases not matched to a gene. CDR3 protein: CASSPTSGGGTNTQYF. The CDR3 DNA reads as TGTGCCAGCAGCCCTACGAGCGGGGGGGGGACAAATACGCAGTATTTT.

This clonotype has only a few counts. V and J are TRBV28 and TRBJ2-7; D might be TRBD1 or TRBD2, each matching 5 bases. Trimming removed 5 bases from V and 6 bases from J, with 20 bases in between. The germline CDR1 and CDR2 sequences are MDHEN and SYDVKM. The CDR3 runs to 15 residues. Written as DNA, the CDR3 is TGTGCCAGCAGTCTTTACGGGACCCAAAGGGGCGAGCAGTACTTC. It is translated as CASSLYGTQRGEQYF.

The V call is TRBV6-5, the J call TRBJ2-1, with D uncertain. The germline V and J ends were trimmed by 4 bases and 10 bases, with 17 bases remaining between them. This CDR3 is 14 amino acids long. Germline loops: CDR1 MNHEY, CDR2 SVGAGI. The CDR3 region is CASSSGPLMVEQFF. Here the CDR3 DNA reads TGTGCCAGCAGTTCAGGACCGCTGATGGTAGAGCAGTTCTTC.

This clonotype has at least ten counts. This sequence joins TRBV20-1 and TRBJ1-1, with D possibly being TRBD1 (5 bases). The CDR3 runs to 14 residues. Germline V gene lookup returns CDR1 DFQATT and CDR2 SNEGSKA (reference sequence). The V end lost 4 bases, the J end lost 4 bases, and 16 bases lay between the germline ends. CDR3 protein: CSATRDLYGTEAFF. For the CDR3, the DNA is TGCAGTGCTACCCGGGACCTCTACGGCACTGAAGCTTTCTTT.